This T cell receptor beta chain appears in the sequencing data of a study of blood T cell repertoires in COVID-19. Study details: COVID-19 samples collected from the United States, Italy and Spain covered acute and convalescent phases. PBMCs, B-cell-depleted T cells, or T cells were the source of the cDNA or gDNA that made up the material.

In the authors' methods: Cell counts per sample came from amplifying reference gene primers. Assay used: immunoSEQ multiplex PCR; TCRdb lists only in-frame clones, some missing. V, J and clone size are taken as reported in that table, and D and trimming were inferred from the DNA itself. The sample lists 220,000 or so clones, approximately 82% seen once, with under 2% in the top ten. J gave up 4 bases and V 3 bases, and 10 bases lay outside the gene matches. CDR1 is LNHDA, CDR2 SQIVND, per germline (reference sequence). This CDR3 is 17 amino acids long. Sequenced: peripheral blood. The V gene is TRBV19, the J gene TRBJ1-5; TRBD1 matches 9 bases. The clonotype originates from a woman older than 75 with acute or convalescent COVID-19. This CDR3 reads CASSIRSTGGGNQPQHF. The CDR3 nucleotides read TGTGCCAGTAGTATTAGGTCGACAGGGGGGGGTAATCAGCCCCAGCATTTT.